These 9 T cell receptor beta chains came from one sample sequenced in a study of blood T cell repertoires in COVID-19. Produced via immunoSEQ multiplex PCR; TCRdb's table is partial and in-frame only. The sample contains roughly 80,000 clones, roughly 79% of which appear only once. What was sequenced was peripheral blood. All receptors derive from a human donor in a cohort sampled during active COVID-19.

The rearrangement uses TRBV2 and TRBJ1-4, with TRBD1 matching over 10 bases. V shed 7 bases, J shed 2 bases, and the junction held 1 base outside the gene matches. CDR3 length equals 14 residues. Germline V gives CDR1 SNHLY, CDR2 FYNNEI. CDR3: CASKDRGTNEKLFF. The CDR3 nucleotides are TGTGCCAGCAAGGACAGGGGGACTAATGAAAAACTGTTTTTT.

V usage is TRBV28 and J usage is TRBJ2-7; perhaps TRBD1 as D (5 bases). Germline V CDR1 and CDR2: MDHEN, SYDVKM. The CDR3 extends over 16 amino acids. V dropped 1 base and J dropped 4 bases, with 17 bases sitting between them. CDR3 coding DNA: TGTGCCAGCAGTTTATTCAGACAGAGAGGTGGATACGAGCAGTACTTC. This sequence encodes CASSLFRQRGGYEQYF.

The V call is TRBV7-2, the J call TRBJ1-2, with D perhaps matching TRBD1 (5 bases). The CDR3 contains 13 residues. V lost 1 base to trimming and J lost 3 bases, with 6 bases between them. From germline, CDR1 is SGHTA and CDR2 FQGNSA. The CDR3 sequence is CASSLGGYYGYTF. As DNA, the CDR3 is TGTGCCAGCAGCTTAGGGGGCTACTATGGCTACACCTTC.

CDR3: CASSYSTGTWKKTQYF. The CDR3, as DNA: TGTGCCAGCAGTTACTCAACAGGGACGTGGAAGAAGACCCAGTACTTC. This chain uses TRBV6-6 with TRBJ2-5; D may be TRBD1 (6 bases). The germline V gene has CDR1 MNHNY and CDR2 SVGAGI (reference sequence). The CDR3 runs to 16 residues. V gave up 0 bases and J gave up 6 bases, with 17 bases separating them.

The chain recombines TRBV18 with TRBJ1-5, with D tentatively TRBD1 (6 bases). The CDR3 runs 13 residues. CDR1 is KGHSH, CDR2 LQKENI, per germline. The germline V and J ends were trimmed by 5 bases and 5 bases, with 10 bases remaining between them. DNA for the CDR3: TGTGCCAGCTCAGGGGCAGGGGATCAGCCCCAGCATTTT. Translated: CASSGAGDQPQHF.

The chain recombines TRBV11-1 with TRBJ2-1; the D gene is possibly TRBD2 (5 bases). The germline CDR1 and CDR2 sequences are SGHAT and FQDESV (reference sequence). The CDR3 loop spans 12 amino acids. The V gene lost 3 bases and the J gene lost 15 bases, with 15 bases spanning the gap. The CDR3 protein is CASSFDGIRPFF. The DNA of the CDR3 is TGTGCCAGCAGCTTCGACGGGATACGTCCGTTCTTC.

This chain links TRBV6-5 with TRBJ1-4, with D hard to call. The V and J ends lost 10 bases and 3 bases respectively, with 12 bases between them. Germline values: CDR1 MNHEY, CDR2 SVGAGI. The CDR3 is made up of 13 amino acids. CDR3 bases: TGTGCCATTACCTCAGGTGCTAATGAAAAACTGTTTTTT. Its translation: CAITSGANEKLFF.

This rearrangement joins TRBV5-1 to TRBJ1-5; D is possibly TRBD1 (5 bases). CDR1 and CDR2 (germline): SGHRS, YFSETQ. The CDR3 is 18 residues long. The V end was cut by 4 bases, the J end by 0 bases, with 20 bases between. The CDR3 is CASSGGAGPTNSNQPQHF. The CDR3 DNA reads TGCGCCAGCAGCGGCGGGGCAGGCCCAACGAATAGCAATCAGCCCCAGCATTTT.

This chain links TRBV30 with TRBJ2-1; 7 bases are a match to TRBD1. V lost 4 bases, J lost 7 bases, and 4 bases stayed unmatched. This CDR3 is built from 12 residues. Germline V gives CDR1 GTSNPN, CDR2 SVGIG (reference sequence). The CDR3 coding sequence is TGTGCCTGGACAGACAGGGCGAATGAGCAGTTCTTC. This sequence encodes CAWTDRANEQFF.